The TCR beta chain described here comes from a study of neurological immune-mediated disorders. Broader study findings: The absence of shared CDR3 amino acid sequences among expanded clones across subjects suggests private repertoires in all groups.

Germline V CDR1 and CDR2: SQVTM, ANQGSEA. The CDR3 runs to 12 residues. The V and J ends lost 3 bases and 0 bases respectively, with 5 bases between them. TCRdb reprocessed the 5' RACE reads with MiXCR, giving one entry per CDR3 protein. Of more than 45,000 distinct CDR3 sequences in the sample, around 4% are singletons; the top ten hold around 1.5%. In its sample, this clonotype was seen many times. Its antigen is not known. Sequenced input: PBMCs. This sequence was found in a man between 25 and 39 years old with multiple sclerosis. The chain carries TRBV29-1 and TRBJ1-1, with D uncertain. CDR3 region: CSVDGLNTEAFF. Here the CDR3 DNA reads TGCAGCGTTGACGGACTGAACACTGAAGCTTTCTTT.